The present TCR beta chain was sequenced within a study of cytomegalovirus exposure and HLA in healthy donors. Primers included in the PCR were 60 Vbeta and 13 Jbeta primers. Clones were sequenced by immunoSEQ multiplex PCR, and TCRdb holds only the in-frame ones, with some missing. The table shows about 170,000 clones, with approximately 80% occurring only once. The study's findings and limits: In a later analysis, HLA-associated beta chains showed higher expansion and lower generation probabilities than comparable chains.

A note on this clone: Its antigen is unidentified.

Germline V lookup: CDR1 MDHEN, CDR2 SYDVKM. The CDR3 consists of 17 residues. With 1 base clipped from V and 2 bases from J, the junction kept 4 bases outside the gene matches. Sequenced: PBMCs. The sequence was collected from a woman between 50 and 59 years old in good health and CMV-seropositive. This chain connects TRBV28 to TRBJ2-3; TRBD2 aligns across 12 bases. CDR3 bases: TGTGCCAGCAGTTTATCGGCTAGCGGGAGGGACACAGATACGCAGTATTTT. It is translated as CASSLSASGRDTDTQYF.